The table lists the clone carrying this T cell receptor (beta chain) with many counts. No antigen is known for it. V lost 3 bases to trimming and J lost 4 bases; unmatched junction nucleotides: 20. Germline-derived CDR1 and CDR2 are LNHDA and SQIVND (reference sequence). The length of the CDR3 is 19 residues. Via MiXCR, TCRdb re-called the 5' RACE reads, giving one row per CDR3 protein. The sample holds about 240,000 distinct CDR3 sequences, about 10% seen once. Only healthy Caucasians were included as donors. The data are from a study of identical twins. Notes on the study in general: While abundant cord blood beta clonotypes carried fewer insertions, memory repertoires showed no such pattern.

Specimen: memory T cells sorted from blood. The origin of this receptor is a man aged 50-60 years in good health. This chain links TRBV19 with TRBJ2-5; 7 nucleotides agree with TRBD1. Here the CDR3 reads CASSIGWIDRTGQRETQYF. The CDR3 DNA reads as TGTGCCAGTAGTATTGGTTGGATCGATAGGACAGGACAGAGAGAGACCCAGTACTTC. Together with reference TRBV19 and TRBJ2-5, the CDR3 gives the full variable domain: DGGITQSPKYLFRKEGQNVTLSCEQNLNHDAMYWYRQDPGQGLRLIYYSQIVNDFQKGDIAEGYSVSREKKESFPLTVTSAQKNPTAFYLCASSIGWIDRTGQRETQYFGPGTRLLVL.